The T cell receptor (beta chain) described here comes from a study of T cell changes during pregnancy in multiple sclerosis. Libraries were prepared by immunoSEQ multiplex PCR; TCRdb keeps only in-frame clonotypes and omits some of them. The profile covers 90,000 to 100,000 clones, with roughly 93% appearing a single time and about 4.5% taken by the ten largest. With V trimmed by 3 bases and J by 0 bases, 9 bases remained unmatched. Germline loops: CDR1 SGDLS, CDR2 YYNGEE. The CDR3 has 17 residues. This sequence originates from a female donor with multiple sclerosis, enrolled in a pregnancy study. Source: peripheral blood, taken in the first trimester of pregnancy. The chain employs TRBV9 and TRBJ1-3, with TRBD1 matching over 7 bases. The CDR3: CASSDTGQHFSGNTIYF. CDR3 DNA sequence: TGTGCCAGCAGCGATACGGGACAGCACTTCTCTGGAAACACCATATATTTT.